This paragraph covers one T cell receptor (beta chain) sequence. The antigen remains unidentified. The data were obtained in a study of shared clonotypes between healthy human individuals. The protocol was immunoSEQ multiplex PCR, while the TCRdb copy is restricted to in-frame clones and leaves out a portion. The table records millions of clones, 85% to 95% of them present only once. In the CD4+ fraction, cells were divided into CD45RA+ naive and CD45RA-negative memory subsets. General study points: Tissue TCR repertoires likely differ from these blood-only repertoires. Inspection by rarefaction showed sorted-subset sequencing to be incomplete despite large depth.

Input material: naive CD4+ T cells sorted from blood. Sample subset: CD45RA+ positively selected. This TCR was sampled from a man aged 18 to 29 in good health.

In DNA form, the CDR3 reads TGTGCCAGTGAGGGAGGGGGCGCATCCTATGGCTACACCTTC. Protein: CASEGGGASYGYTF. The chain recombines TRBV28 with TRBJ1-2; 7 nucleotides agree with TRBD1. The CDR3 runs to 14 residues. Germline V gives CDR1 MDHEN, CDR2 SYDVKM. V was clipped by 9 bases and J by 4 bases; unmatched bases: 11.